These T cell receptor beta chains were read from a single sample in a study of blood T cell repertoires in COVID-19. Profiling relied on immunoSEQ multiplex PCR, and the TCRdb table lists in-frame clones only, not all of them. The sample consists of hundreds of thousands of clones, 75% to 85% of them appearing once. The sequenced material came from peripheral blood. These receptors all come from a woman older than 75 with COVID-19, enrolled during active disease. Both conserved end residues are part of each CDR3. A D gene is named only where the DNA matches it firmly. Expanded clones are given a class, and other clones once, few, many or no size at all.

d_gene	v_gene	j_gene	abundance	CDR3nt	CDR3aa
NA	TRBV9	TRBJ1-5	once	TGTGCCAGCAGCGCCGGGGACAACTTTAATCAGCCCCAGCATTTT	CASSAGDNFNQPQHF
NA	TRBV5-3	TRBJ2-1	NA	TGTGCCAGAAGCTTGAGTCAGGCCCCTCACGGGGATGAGCAGTTCTTC	CARSLSQAPHGDEQFF
TRBD1	TRBV7-8	TRBJ1-2	NA	TGTGCCAGCAGCTTAACAGGGGAGTATGGCTACACCTTC	CASSLTGEYGYTF
TRBD1	TRBV28	TRBJ2-2	NA	TGTGCCAGCAGTCCAAAGACAGGGGGTAACACCGGGGAGCTGTTTTTT	CASSPKTGGNTGELFF
TRBD1	TRBV28	TRBJ1-5	NA	TGTGCCAGCAGTTTGGGACAGGGATTCCACCAGCCCCAGCATTTT	CASSLGQGFHQPQHF
TRBD2	TRBV14	TRBJ2-1	NA	TGTGCCAGCAGCCATGTTACCCTCGGGACTACCGAGCAGTTCTTC	CASSHVTLGTTEQFF
NA	TRBV6-5	TRBJ1-1	NA	TGTGCCAGCACATTGGGGGGGCATTCGGACACTGAAGCTTTCTTT	CASTLGGHSDTEAFF
NA	TRBV5-5	TRBJ1-6	NA	TGTGCCAGCAGCACTGGGACAACCTATAATTCACCCCTCCACTTT	CASSTGTTYNSPLHF
TRBD1	TRBV28	TRBJ1-5	NA	TGTGCCAGCAGACGACAGGGGAATCAGCCCCAGCATTTT	CASRRQGNQPQHF
NA	TRBV11-2	TRBJ1-5	NA	TGTGCCAGCAGCTTAGGGAGGGGTAGCAATCAGCCCCAGCATTTT	CASSLGRGSNQPQHF
TRBD1	TRBV10-3	TRBJ1-5	NA	TGTGCCATCAGTGAGGCGGGACAGTATAGCAATCAGCCCCAGCATTTT	CAISEAGQYSNQPQHF
TRBD1	TRBV7-2	TRBJ2-5	NA	TGTGCCAGCAGCTCGGGACAGGGAGGTTGGGAGACCCAGTACTTC	CASSSGQGGWETQYF
TRBD2	TRBV7-2	TRBJ2-1	NA	TGTGCCAGCAGCTTCGGGGGGTACAATGAGCAGTTCTTC	CASSFGGYNEQFF
NA	TRBV2	TRBJ1-6	NA	TGTGCCAGCAATGGGAAGGGGACCTATAATTCACCCCTCCACTTT	CASNGKGTYNSPLHF
NA	TRBV19	TRBJ2-7	NA	TGTGCCAGTAGGGGGACTCATGCGGGGGCGGGCTACGAGCAGTACTTC	CASRGTHAGAGYEQYF